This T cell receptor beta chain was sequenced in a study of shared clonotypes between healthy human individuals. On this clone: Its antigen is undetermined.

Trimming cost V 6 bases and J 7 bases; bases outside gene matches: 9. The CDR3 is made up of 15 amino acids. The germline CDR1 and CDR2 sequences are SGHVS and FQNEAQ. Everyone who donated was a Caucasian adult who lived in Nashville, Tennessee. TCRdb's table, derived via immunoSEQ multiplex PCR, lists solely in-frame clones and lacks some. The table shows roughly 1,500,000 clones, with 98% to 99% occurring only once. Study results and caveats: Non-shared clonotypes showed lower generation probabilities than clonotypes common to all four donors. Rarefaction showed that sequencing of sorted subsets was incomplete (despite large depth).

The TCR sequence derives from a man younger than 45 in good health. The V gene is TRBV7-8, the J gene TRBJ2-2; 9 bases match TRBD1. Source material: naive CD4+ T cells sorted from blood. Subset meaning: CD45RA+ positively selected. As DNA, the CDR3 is TGTGCCAGCAGTTCGGGACAGGGCCTAGGCGGGGAGCTGTTTTTT. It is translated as CASSSGQGLGGELFF.